Following are 24 T cell receptor beta chains from one sample sequenced in a study of kidney transplant recipient with SARS-CoV-2 infection. TCRdb recomputed calls from the reads with MiXCR, one row per CDR3 protein. The sample holds under 250,000 distinct CDR3 sequences, around 30% seen once. The sequencing used a blood sample, collected at baseline and between days 110 and 120 from a kidney transplant recipient. Receptors originate from a young adult male patient who had COVID-19 and was a kidney transplant recipient. Some T cells may originate from the graft donor.

In its sample, this clonotype was seen many times. The chain employs TRBV28 and TRBJ1-2; D perhaps matches TRBD1 (5 bases). Germline assignment: CDR1 MDHEN and CDR2 SYDVKM. V was cut by 2 bases and J by 0 bases, with 10 bases left in between. This CDR3 spans 15 amino acids. CDR3 nucleotide sequence: TGTGCCAGCAGTTTAGGGGGGTCAGCTAACTATGGCTACACCTTC. Protein product: CASSLGGSANYGYTF.

This clonotype was picked up many times. The rearrangement joins TRBV11-3 to TRBJ1-2; no definite D call. Trimming pared 4 bases from V and 4 bases from J, leaving 22 bases between. The germline V gene encodes CDR1 SGHNT and CDR2 YENEEA. CDR3 length: 17 amino acids. The CDR3 nucleotides are TGTGCCAGCAGCTGCAGATACGATCTCGGAAAGACCTATGGCTACACCTTC. This encodes CASSCRYDLGKTYGYTF.

As concerns this clonotype: A much larger clone sits a single nucleotide away, making a read error possible. The gene calls are TRBV7-9 and TRBJ1-1; possible D gene TRBD1, 6 bases. The CDR3 extends over 14 amino acids. In germline, CDR1 is SEHNR, CDR2 FQNEAQ (reference sequence). The CDR3 is CTSSGTTGNTEAFF. The DNA for the CDR3 is TGTACCAGCAGCGGCACGACAGGGAACACTGAAGCTTTCTTT. The whole variable domain, remainder taken from reference TRBV7-9 and TRBJ1-1, is DTGVSQNPRHKITKRGQNVTFRCDPISEHNRLYWYRQTLGQGPEFLTYFQNEAQLEKSRLLSDRFSAERPKGSFSTLEIQRTEQGDSAMYLCTSSGTTGNTEAFFGQGTRLTVV.

This clonotype has a count of ten or more. The V gene is TRBV3-1, the J gene TRBJ2-3; D is unresolved. Trimming cost V 5 bases and J 5 bases, with 23 bases left between them. The CDR3 has 17 residues. CDR1 is LGHDT, CDR2 YNNKEL, per germline (reference sequence). This chain's CDR3 is CASSNQIPIVMQDTQYF. CDR3 coding DNA: TGTGCCAGCAGCAATCAGATTCCCATTGTCATGCAAGATACGCAGTATTTT.

In this sample, this clonotype turned up many times. The rearrangement uses TRBV7-6 and TRBJ1-2; no definite D call. V was trimmed by 5 bases and J by 4 bases, leaving 23 bases between them. Germline CDR1 and CDR2: SGHVS and FNYEAQ. This CDR3 spans 17 amino acids. CDR3 nucleotide sequence: TGTGCCAGCAGCGAATGCACTGAATCTCGAAAGACCTATGGCTACACCTTC. This codes for CASSECTESRKTYGYTF.

This clonotype came up many times. The chain has TRBV19 and TRBJ2-1; D might be TRBD1 or TRBD2, each matching 7 bases. Trimming took off 0 bases at V and 4 bases at J, with 16 bases between the two ends. CDR1 is LNHDA, CDR2 SQIVND, per germline (reference sequence). The length of the CDR3 is 17 residues. CDR3 region: CASSIEGAGGGYNEQFF. Here the CDR3 DNA reads TGTGCCAGTAGTATAGAAGGGGCAGGGGGGGGTTACAATGAGCAGTTCTTC.

This clonotype was seen repeatedly, ten times or more. V usage is TRBV3-1 and J usage is TRBJ1-1; no firm D call. Germline lookup yields CDR1 LGHDT and CDR2 YNNKEL (reference sequence). The CDR3 loop spans 17 amino acids. Trimming removed 4 bases from V and 4 bases from J, with 22 bases in between. In nucleotides, the CDR3 is TGTGCCAGCAGCCGACGCAGTCCCATTTCAATTCGCACTGAAGCTTTCTTT. Translation: CASSRRSPISIRTEAFF.

The table lists this clonotype with many counts. The genes are TRBV11-2 and TRBJ1-1, with 8 bases aligning to TRBD1. The CDR3 totals 13 residues. Germline assignment: CDR1 SGHAT and CDR2 FQNNGV. V shed 2 bases and J 5 bases; nucleotides not matched to a gene: 1. Written as DNA, the CDR3 is TGTGCCAGCAGCTTATACAGGGGGACTGAAGCTTTCTTT. Amino acids: CASSLYRGTEAFF. Filled out from reference TRBV11-2 and TRBJ1-1, the complete variable domain reads EAGVAQSPRYKIIEKRQSVAFWCNPISGHATLYWYQQILGQGPKLLIQFQNNGVVDDSQLPKDRFSAERLKGVDSTLKIQPAKLEDSAVYLCASSLYRGTEAFFGQGTRLTVV.

This clonotype has more than one count but fewer than ten. This chain uses TRBV6-5 with TRBJ2-1; 12 bases are shared with TRBD2. The CDR3 is 15 amino acids. The J segment lost 8 bases and the V segment lost 5 bases, leaving 7 bases of the junction unmatched. The germline V gene encodes CDR1 MNHEY and CDR2 SVGAGI. CDR3 amino acids: CASSTGLAGRDEQFF. DNA for the CDR3: TGTGCCAGCAGTACCGGACTAGCGGGACGGGATGAGCAGTTCTTC.

This clonotype was seen ten or more times. J is TRBJ1-3 and V is TRBV14, with unresolved D. V was trimmed by 6 bases and J by 4 bases, leaving 10 bases between them. Germline V gene lookup returns CDR1 SGHDN and CDR2 FVKESK. CDR3 length: 13 residues. The CDR3 nucleotides read TGTGCCAGCAGTACCGCCCCGGGAAACACCATATATTTT. Amino acids: CASSTAPGNTIYF.

This clonotype was counted at least ten times. This chain connects TRBV7-3 to TRBJ2-1; D is perhaps TRBD1 or TRBD2 (5 bases each). CDR3 length equals 13 residues. Deletions cut 5 bases from V and 9 bases from J, with 14 bases between. Germline loops: CDR1 SGHTA, CDR2 FQGTGA. CDR3 region: CASSKGSGREQFF. The CDR3 coding sequence is TGTGCCAGCAGCAAAGGATCGGGGCGTGAGCAGTTCTTC.

This clonotype was recorded many times. This chain's CDR3 is CATSGGTGGPGATNEKLFF. The CDR3 region has the DNA TGTGCCACCAGTGGAGGGACAGGGGGCCCCGGGGCGACTAATGAAAAACTGTTTTTT. The genes are TRBV24-1 and TRBJ1-4; 12 bases fit TRBD1. The CDR3 extends over 19 amino acids. V trimming: 5 bases; J trimming: 2 bases; junction bases outside the gene matches: 11. From germline, CDR1 is KGHDR and CDR2 SFDVKD.

This clonotype occurred many times. V and J are TRBV30 and TRBJ2-7; weak D call: TRBD2 (5 bases). The germline CDR1 and CDR2 sequences are GTSNPN and SVGIG (reference sequence). The CDR3 length is 12 residues. Trimming removed 6 bases at V and 5 bases at J, with 14 bases between. The CDR3 loop reads CACKSLAHEQYF. DNA for the CDR3: TGTGCCTGCAAAAGCCTAGCTCACGAGCAGTACTTC.

This clonotype was seen many times. The chain carries TRBV6-4 and TRBJ1-2, with unresolved D. Germline V gives CDR1 MRHNA, CDR2 SNTAGT. V lost 5 bases, J lost 4 bases, and 23 bases lay in between. The CDR3 consists of 17 residues. This CDR3 is CASSHRHSHGKTYGYTF. The CDR3 coding sequence is TGTGCCAGCAGTCATCGACACTCACACGGAAAGACCTATGGCTACACCTTC.

On this clonotype itself: A read error may explain this, as a much larger clone is one base away. The chain is built from TRBV13 and TRBJ1-5; D perhaps matches TRBD1 (6 bases). The germline CDR1 and CDR2 sequences are PRHDT and FYEKMQ (reference sequence). This CDR3 has 19 residues. Trimming pared 3 bases from V and 3 bases from J, leaving 24 bases between. The DNA for the CDR3 is TGTGCCAGCAGCTTCGGGGACGGACAGCGGTCCACCAACAATCAGCCCCAGCATTTT. As protein: CASSFGDGQRSTNNQPQHF.

V and J are TRBV10-1 and TRBJ2-3, with TRBD2 matching over 7 bases. CDR1 is WNHNN and CDR2 is SYGVQD in the germline V gene (reference sequence). The J segment lost 3 bases and the V segment lost 0 bases, leaving 3 bases of the junction unmatched. The CDR3 runs 15 residues. The CDR3: CASSESRGRTDTQYF. The CDR3 region has the DNA TGCGCCAGCAGTGAGTCTCGCGGGAGAACAGATACGCAGTATTTT.

The sample holds many counts of this clonotype. The CDR3 sequence is CATSREVQGYGYTF. CDR3 sequence (DNA): TGTGCCACCAGCAGAGAAGTGCAGGGCTATGGCTACACCTTC. This chain joins TRBV15 and TRBJ1-2; D is perhaps TRBD1 (5 bases). The V gene lost 0 bases and the J gene lost 4 bases, with 9 bases spanning the gap. The CDR3 consists of 14 residues. Germline CDR1 is LNHNV and CDR2 is YYDKDF (reference sequence).

A word on this clonotype: A far larger clone is a single base away, which makes a read error likely. This is likely a read error, given that the CDR3 carries no conserved phenylalanine or tryptophan at its end. The V gene is TRBV6-6, the J gene TRBJ1-4; D uncertain. The germline V and J ends were trimmed by 2 bases and 8 bases, with 3 bases remaining between them. The CDR3 covers 11 residues. In germline, CDR1 is MNHNY, CDR2 SVGAGI (reference sequence). The CDR3 DNA follows: TGTGCCAGCAGTTACGGGGAAAAACTGTTTCTT. Translated, it gives CASSYGEKLFL.

This clonotype was seen many times. The chain carries TRBV4-3 and TRBJ1-2; D gene unclear. The germline gives CDR1 LGHNA, CDR2 YSLEER. The CDR3 is 17 residues long. The V end lost 4 bases, the J end lost 4 bases, and 22 bases lay between the germline ends. CDR3 coding DNA: TGCGCCAGCAGCCGGTTCTCAGGACGTCGAAAGACCTATGGCTACACCTTC. Amino acid sequence: CASSRFSGRRKTYGYTF.

This clonotype was picked up one time. A much larger clone lies a single base off, so this may be a read error. The chain uses TRBV11-1 and TRBJ1-2; D remains ambiguous. Germline CDR1 reads SGHAT; CDR2 reads FQDESV (reference sequence). The CDR3 loop spans 17 amino acids. Trimming took off 8 bases at V and 4 bases at J, with 26 bases between the two ends. The CDR3 nucleotides read TGTGCCAGCGGCCATCGCTTTAAGGCTGGAAAGACCTATGGCTACACCTTC. This gives the protein CASGHRFKAGKTYGYTF.

This clonotype was seen repeatedly, ten times or more. The chain has TRBV10-1 and TRBJ1-2; no definite D call. This CDR3 is 17 amino acids long. CDR1 and CDR2 (germline): WNHNN, SYGVQD (reference sequence). V lost 5 bases to trimming and J lost 4 bases, with 23 bases between them. The CDR3 here is CASSPYRRSRKTYGYTF. CDR3 nucleotides: TGCGCCAGCAGTCCATATCGAAGATCGCGAAAGACCTATGGCTACACCTTC.

This clonotype was seen many times. The rearrangement joins TRBV28 to TRBJ1-1; 11 nucleotides align to TRBD1. The CDR3 loop spans 17 amino acids. Trimming removed 1 base from V and 4 bases from J; junction bases left unmatched: 8. Germline values: CDR1 MDHEN, CDR2 SYDVKM. This CDR3 reads CASSLLTGQGAATEAFF. The CDR3 region has the DNA TGTGCCAGCAGTTTATTAACAGGACAGGGGGCTGCCACTGAAGCTTTCTTT.

About this clonotype itself: A read error is possible here, since a much larger clone lies one base away. The chain carries TRBV30 and TRBJ2-4; D is perhaps TRBD1 or TRBD2 (5 bases each). This CDR3 is built from 17 residues. Germline lookup yields CDR1 GTSNPN and CDR2 SVGIG (reference sequence). CDR3 amino acids: CAWADLQWGLAENIQYF. The DNA of the CDR3 is TGTGCCTGGGCGGACCTCCAATGGGGCCTAGCCGAAAACATTCAGTACTTC.

The V call is TRBV14, the J call TRBJ2-7; TRBD2 is a possible D gene (5 bases). Per the germline V gene, CDR1 is SGHDN and CDR2 is FVKESK. V lost 4 bases, J lost 6 bases, and 13 bases lay in between. CDR3 size: 13 residues. The CDR3, as DNA: TGTGCCAGCAGCCGAGAGGGTACGGGCGAGCAGTACTTC. It yields the protein CASSREGTGEQYF.